This TCR beta chain was captured by sequencing in a study of blood T cell repertoires in COVID-19. The germline V gene encodes CDR1 MDHEN and CDR2 SYDVKM. Trimming removed 5 bases from V and 0 bases from J, with 8 bases in between. This CDR3 has 14 amino acids. Only in-frame clones appear in the TCRdb table, and some are missing; sequencing was by immunoSEQ multiplex PCR. The sample contains about 310,000 clones, around 90% of which appear only once. This TCR was recovered from a woman aged 18-29 years with acute COVID-19. The material sequenced was PBMCs or T cells enriched from blood (not recorded which). The chain joins TRBV28 to TRBJ1-5; D gene unclear. The CDR3 DNA follows: TGTGCCAGCAGTCGCCAGTTTAGCAATCAGCCCCAGCATTTT. Residues: CASSRQFSNQPQHF.